The source of this TCR beta chain is a study of shared clonotypes between healthy human individuals. Overall study results and limits: When compared with the clonotypes that were shared by all four sorted-subset donors, the non-shared clonotypes turned out to have lower generation probabilities.

Remarks on this clone: Its antigen is not identified.

Investigators divided CD4+ cells into CD45RA+ naive and CD45RA-negative memory subsets. CDR3 length: 15 amino acids. The J segment lost 2 bases and the V segment lost 6 bases, leaving 10 bases of the junction unmatched. Germline values: CDR1 WSHSY, CDR2 SAAADI. In the sorted-subset replicate PCRs, approximately 200 ng DNA, tens of thousands of T cell genomes, was used. In the authors' workflow: Filtering differed, since immunoSEQ gave only junction sequences and no quality scores. TCRdb keeps only in-frame clones here, not all; method: immunoSEQ multiplex PCR. V and J calls and clone size are those listed in that table; D and trimming were worked out from the DNA. The table shows about 2.3 million clones, with just over 90% occurring only once.

V and J are TRBV10-2 and TRBJ2-7; TRBD1 agrees at 7 bases. This TCR was sampled from a man between 18 and 35 years old in good health. Some clones in this sample may be carry-over from other donors' samples. Sequencing was carried out using naive CD4+ T cells from PBMCs. Subset described: CD45RA+ positively selected. CDR3 protein: CASSQAGTATYEQYF. For the CDR3, the DNA is TGCGCCAGCAGCCAAGCCGGGACAGCAACCTACGAGCAGTACTTC.